This TCR beta chain was documented in a study of beta chain features in type 1 diabetes. Concerning this clone: The target antigen is unknown.

The entirety of the isolated RNA underwent reverse transcription, so expressed TCRB transcripts were sequenced. The assay was immunoSEQ multiplex PCR, and TCRdb's table has in-frame clones only and misses some. The sample lists some 700,000 clones, over 10% seen once, with 0.02% to 0.025% in the top ten. Whole-study findings and limits: All four CD4+ subsets from Type 1 diabetes patients carried moderately but significantly shorter TCRB CDR3s.

Per germline, CDR1 GTSNPN and CDR2 SVGIG (reference sequence). This CDR3 region has 14 residues. Trimming removed 0 bases at V and 5 bases at J, with 10 bases between. Sequencing used naive CD4+ T cells from blood. This chain links TRBV30 with TRBJ2-2, with D unresolved. The clonotype comes from a young man with type 1 diabetes. The CDR3 loop is CAWSVLLGTGELFF. The CDR3 DNA is TGTGCCTGGAGTGTACTGTTAGGGACCGGGGAGCTGTTTTTT.